This T cell receptor beta chain appears in the sequencing data of a study of T-cell memory formation after mild COVID-19. Study-level information: TCR clustering was largely donor specific. Study-level points and caveats: While clones contracting from day 15 to 85 were balanced between CD4 and CD8, later expanders leaned CD4+. Clones which contracted sat mainly in CM and EM if CD4+, and in EMRA if CD8+.

The TCR alpha and TCR beta cDNA libraries, bearing sample barcodes and UMIs, were generated by 5'RACE using constant-segment primers. In TCRdb, the 5' RACE reads were re-called with MiXCR into one record per CDR3 protein. The sample carries fewer than 700,000 distinct CDR3 sequences, roughly 18% recorded once. The ends were cut back, 5 bases at V and 5 bases at J, with 16 bases in the middle. Germline-derived CDR1 and CDR2 are SGHAT and FQNNGV. CDR3 length equals 14 residues. This clonotype has a handful of counts. What it binds is not known. This clonotype was sampled from an adult woman who had mild COVID-19 (a few samples of this study predate the infection). Cell type and time point are not known. Sequences were obtained from PBMCs or a T cell subset sorted from them (not recorded which). This chain joins TRBV11-2 and TRBJ2-7; D remains unclear. The CDR3 here is CASSPWQVLNEQYF. The CDR3 DNA follows: TGTGCCAGCAGCCCCTGGCAGGTTCTGAACGAGCAGTACTTC.